The T cell receptor (beta chain) under discussion was sequenced for a study of control samples from healthy donors and cancer patients. Measured with immunoSEQ multiplex PCR; TCRdb has only the in-frame clones, and not every one. The table lists 73,000 or so clones, about 88% of them singletons. Germline V lookup: CDR1 SGHTA, CDR2 FQGNSA. The CDR3 loop spans 14 amino acids. V trimming: 5 bases; J trimming: 3 bases; junction bases outside the gene matches: 5. This receptor was obtained from a woman in her fifties or sixties in good health. Sequencing was performed on blood. The chain carries TRBV7-2 and TRBJ2-7; 9 bases are a match to TRBD1. The CDR3 DNA follows: TGTGCCAGCAGCAGGACAGGGGCCGGCTACGAGCAGTACTTC. It yields the protein CASSRTGAGYEQYF.